Listed below are T cell receptor beta chains from one sample, sequenced in a study of regulatory T cells in long-lasting Graves disease. TCRdb processed the multiplex PCR reads anew with MiXCR; each CDR3 protein has one entry. Here the sample spans more than 300,000 distinct CDR3 sequences, 23% being singletons. Here the sequenced sample was peripheral blood mononuclear cells (PBMCs), taken when the disease was refractory, from a patient treated with antithyroid drugs. These receptors came from a woman between 40 and 55 years old with Graves disease. CDR3s include the opening cysteine and the closing phenylalanine or tryptophan. Fields, in order: CDR3 DNA, CDR3 protein, V gene, clone size, J gene, D gene. The D gene is left open where the match is weak. Only part of the rows carry a size: once, few, many, or a class if the clone is expanded.

cdr3_nt: TGTGCCAGCAGCCACACAGGGGAGGGCAGCTATGGCTACACCTTC
cdr3_aa: CASSHTGEGSYGYTF
v_call: TRBV3-1
clone_size: .
j_call: TRBJ1-2
d_call: TRBD1

cdr3_nt: TGTGCCAGCAGATGGGACAGGGGAATAACCGGGGAGCTGTTTTTT
cdr3_aa: CASRWDRGITGELFF
v_call: TRBV6-1
clone_size: many
j_call: TRBJ2-2
d_call: TRBD1

cdr3_nt: TGTGCCAGCAGTTTAGGCGACAGGGGATCCGGCTACACCTTC
cdr3_aa: CASSLGDRGSGYTF
v_call: TRBV12-3/TRBV12-4
clone_size: many
j_call: TRBJ1-2
d_call: TRBD1

cdr3_nt: TGTGCCAGCAGCCCGGGGGGACTAGCGGGTTCGAACACCGGGGAGCTGTTTTTT
cdr3_aa: CASSPGGLAGSNTGELFF
v_call: TRBV13
clone_size: .
j_call: TRBJ2-2
d_call: TRBD2

cdr3_nt: TGTGCCAGCAGTGAATATCCCGGGACTAGCGGTTACAATGAGCAGTTCTTC
cdr3_aa: CASSEYPGTSGYNEQFF
v_call: TRBV25-1
clone_size: many
j_call: TRBJ2-1
d_call: TRBD2

cdr3_nt: TGCAGTGCGGAAAGCGGGGTCCTCACAGATACGCAGTATTTT
cdr3_aa: CSAESGVLTDTQYF
v_call: TRBV20-1
clone_size: .
j_call: TRBJ2-3
d_call: TRBD2

cdr3_nt: TGTGCCAGCAGTCTCGGGGGGCGGTTTTTGTCGGAGACCCAGTACTTC
cdr3_aa: CASSLGGRFLSETQYF
v_call: TRBV28
clone_size: many
j_call: TRBJ2-5
d_call: .

cdr3_nt: TGTGCCAGCAGCCGTATGACTAGCGGGACGATCAATGAGCAGTTCTTC
cdr3_aa: CASSRMTSGTINEQFF
v_call: TRBV7-9
clone_size: .
j_call: TRBJ2-1
d_call: TRBD2

cdr3_nt: TGTGCCAGCAGCAGAGACGGAGGGGTCAATCAGCCCCAGCATTTT
cdr3_aa: CASSRDGGVNQPQHF
v_call: TRBV3-1
clone_size: few
j_call: TRBJ1-5
d_call: .

cdr3_nt: TGTGCCAGCAAGACCGGGACGGCACCCGGAAACACCATATATTTT
cdr3_aa: CASKTGTAPGNTIYF
v_call: TRBV28
clone_size: many
j_call: TRBJ1-3
d_call: .

cdr3_nt: TGTGCCAGTAGTATCGACAGAACCTACGAGCAGTACTTC
cdr3_aa: CASSIDRTYEQYF
v_call: TRBV19
clone_size: .
j_call: TRBJ2-7
d_call: .

cdr3_nt: TGTGCCAGCAGTTTGCCTGACAGGGGGAGAGGTCAGCCCCAGCATTTT
cdr3_aa: CASSLPDRGRGQPQHF
v_call: TRBV28
clone_size: many
j_call: TRBJ1-5
d_call: TRBD1

cdr3_nt: TGTGCCAGCAGTGAGGTTTTGGGACAATTTTTGAACACTGAAGCTTTCTTT
cdr3_aa: CASSEVLGQFLNTEAFF
v_call: TRBV6-4
clone_size: .
j_call: TRBJ1-1
d_call: .

cdr3_nt: TGTGCCAGCAAGACGGGTCCTTCACCCCTCCACTTT
cdr3_aa: CASKTGPSPLHF
v_call: TRBV7-9
clone_size: .
j_call: TRBJ1-6
d_call: .

cdr3_nt: TGCGCCAGCAGGACTAGCGGGAGTAGTGGCGGGGAGCTGTTTTTT
cdr3_aa: CASRTSGSSGGELFF
v_call: TRBV10-2
clone_size: few
j_call: TRBJ2-2
d_call: TRBD2

cdr3_nt: TGTGCCAGCAGTTTGGACATCTCCTACGAGCAGTACTTC
cdr3_aa: CASSLDISYEQYF
v_call: TRBV12-3/TRBV12-4
clone_size: .
j_call: TRBJ2-7
d_call: .

cdr3_nt: TGTGCCAGCAGCCAAACAGGGGGCGAGTACGAGCAGTACTTC
cdr3_aa: CASSQTGGEYEQYF
v_call: TRBV3-1
clone_size: many
j_call: TRBJ2-7
d_call: TRBD1

cdr3_nt: TGTGCCAGTAGTATATCCGGGGGAAGTCAGCCCCAGCATTTT
cdr3_aa: CASSISGGSQPQHF
v_call: TRBV19
clone_size: few
j_call: TRBJ1-5
d_call: .

cdr3_nt: TGTGCCAGCAGCCTTAACAGGGGCATCAACTACGAGCAGTACTTC
cdr3_aa: CASSLNRGINYEQYF
v_call: TRBV14
clone_size: .
j_call: TRBJ2-7
d_call: TRBD1

cdr3_nt: TGTGCCATCAGTGACTCCATCCGGGCGGGAGGGCCCTACGAGCAGTACTTC
cdr3_aa: CAISDSIRAGGPYEQYF
v_call: TRBV10-3
clone_size: many
j_call: TRBJ2-7
d_call: TRBD2

cdr3_nt: TGTGCCAGCAGTTACACGCTATGGACTACCCAAGAGACCCAGTACTTC
cdr3_aa: CASSYTLWTTQETQYF
v_call: TRBV6-5
clone_size: few
j_call: TRBJ2-5
d_call: .

cdr3_nt: TGTGCTAGTGGTTTGAGACAGAGCCTCAATCAGCCCCAGCGTTTT
cdr3_aa: CASGLRQSLNQPQRF
v_call: TRBV12-5
clone_size: .
j_call: TRBJ1-5
d_call: .

cdr3_nt: TGTGCCAGCAGCAACATCGGGGGCGCGATGAACGAGCAGTACTTC
cdr3_aa: CASSNIGGAMNEQYF
v_call: TRBV11-2
clone_size: few
j_call: TRBJ2-7
d_call: .

cdr3_nt: TGTGCCAGCAGTTTGGAAGGACTAGCGGTTCTGAATGAGCAGTTCTTC
cdr3_aa: CASSLEGLAVLNEQFF
v_call: TRBV28
clone_size: few
j_call: TRBJ2-1
d_call: TRBD2

cdr3_nt: TGCGCCAGCAGCTCAAAACCGGGACTAGCGGGAGGAGCGAACACCGGGGAGCTGTTTTTT
cdr3_aa: CASSSKPGLAGGANTGELFF
v_call: TRBV5-1
clone_size: .
j_call: TRBJ2-2
d_call: TRBD2

cdr3_nt: TGCAGCGTTGAAGGGGGCGTCTATGACTACACCTTC
cdr3_aa: CSVEGGVYDYTF
v_call: TRBV29-1
clone_size: .
j_call: TRBJ1-2
d_call: .

cdr3_nt: TGTGCCAGCTCACCATGGGACAGTAAGAGTGGATCACCCCTCCACTTT
cdr3_aa: CASSPWDSKSGSPLHF
v_call: TRBV6-1
clone_size: .
j_call: TRBJ1-6
d_call: TRBD1

cdr3_nt: TGTGCCAGCAGCCGATTGGGACGGCGGAACACCGGGGAGCTGTTTTTT
cdr3_aa: CASSRLGRRNTGELFF
v_call: TRBV14
clone_size: .
j_call: TRBJ2-2
d_call: .

cdr3_nt: TGCGCCAGCAGCGCCCAAAACATTCAGTACTTC
cdr3_aa: CASSAQNIQYF
v_call: TRBV5-1
clone_size: many
j_call: TRBJ2-4
d_call: .

cdr3_nt: TGTGCCAGCAGCCTAGGGACGGCTTGGGACACCGGGGAGCTGTTTTTT
cdr3_aa: CASSLGTAWDTGELFF
v_call: TRBV3-1
clone_size: .
j_call: TRBJ2-2
d_call: .

cdr3_nt: TGTGCCAGCAGCTACGGAGGGGTAGCGGGTAACGAGCAGTACTTC
cdr3_aa: CASSYGGVAGNEQYF
v_call: TRBV9
clone_size: .
j_call: TRBJ2-7
d_call: TRBD2

cdr3_nt: TGTGCCAGCAGTTTATCATACAGGGAGGCTTTCTTT
cdr3_aa: CASSLSYREAFF
v_call: TRBV28
clone_size: many
j_call: TRBJ1-1
d_call: .